The 20 T cell receptor beta chains below all came from one sample that was sequenced in a study of response to subunit inactivated influenza vaccine (dated by TCRdb to the late 2010s). Libraries were built with RT-PCR. TCRdb shows the sequencer as Illumina HiSeq 2500. TCRdb trimmed public reads at Q25 via fastp, called clones via MiXCR and kept in-frame beta chains. Each record represents a unique CDR3 protein, reported with the most common genes and DNA among its rows. The sample table contains around 580,000 distinct CDR3 sequences; only one count was recorded for around 13% of them. The ten largest clones add up to around 10% of the sample. The sample was PBMCs from blood, taken roughly 12 days after vaccination. Source of these receptors: a man aged 45-65 years who received an inactivated influenza vaccine. Donor details come from another sample of the same person, matched by shared clones.

This clonotype showed up just a few times. The genes are TRBV7-6 and TRBJ1-6, with 7 bases aligning to TRBD1. CDR3 length equals 17 residues. J lost 0 bases, V lost 4 bases, and 6 bases had no gene match. CDR1 and CDR2 from the germline V gene are SGHVS and FNYEAQ. The CDR3 is CASSYTGQSSYNSPLHF. CDR3 DNA: TGTGCCAGCAGCTATACGGGACAGAGCTCCTATAATTCACCCCTCCACTTT.

This clonotype has a count of ten or more. One junction end disagrees with the germline gene, perhaps due to a read error. The chain couples TRBV4-3 to TRBJ2-1, with D hard to call. Germline V CDR1 and CDR2: LGHNA, YSLEER. This CDR3 has 15 residues. The CDR3 DNA is TGCGCCAGCAGCCAAGATCTTGGCTCCCACAATGAGCAGTTCTTC. This codes for CASSQDLGSHNEQFF.

This clonotype has only a few counts. The chain uses TRBV5-6 and TRBJ1-5, with no clear D. V lost 4 bases to trimming and J lost 7 bases, with 18 bases between them. In germline, CDR1 is SGHDT, CDR2 YYEEEE. The CDR3 runs to 15 residues. The DNA for the CDR3 is TGTGCCAGCAGCCTCGAGAGGGCTTGGGAGCAGCCCCAGCATTTT. Residues: CASSLERAWEQPQHF.

This clonotype was seen a few times. This chain links TRBV12-3 or TRBV12-4 with TRBJ2-4; 11 bases are a match to TRBD2. V shed 6 bases, J shed 1 base, and the junction held 17 bases outside the gene matches. This CDR3 has 20 amino acids. The CDR3 DNA follows: TGTGCCAGCAGCCTCCCCCTAGCGGGGGGACCCCTGGTTGCCAAAAACATTCAGTACTTC. Translation gives CASSLPLAGGPLVAKNIQYF.

The chain links TRBV25-1 to TRBJ2-7; D gene unclear. Germline V gene lookup returns CDR1 MGHDK and CDR2 SYGVNS. The CDR3 has 13 residues. Trimming cost V 1 base and J 4 bases, with 8 bases left between them. Here the CDR3 DNA reads TGTGCCAGCAGTGAATGGGAACCTTACGAGCAGTACTTC. This codes for CASSEWEPYEQYF.

The rearrangement joins TRBV30 to TRBJ2-7, with D tentatively TRBD2 (5 bases). The CDR3 extends over 12 amino acids. In germline, CDR1 is GTSNPN, CDR2 SVGIG (reference sequence). Trimming left V 5 bases short and J 0 bases short, with 8 bases between. The CDR3 DNA reads as TGTGCCTGGGGTCGGGGCTCCTACGAGCAGTACTTC. Protein: CAWGRGSYEQYF.

This clonotype was counted only a few times. The rearrangement uses TRBV7-6 and TRBJ1-4; D is uncertain. Looked up from germline, CDR1 is SGHVS and CDR2 is FNYEAQ. Trimming stripped 6 bases from V and 0 bases from J, with 5 bases between. This CDR3 region has 13 residues. The CDR3 nucleotides read TGTGCCAGCAGTGAGTCAACTAATGAAAAACTGTTTTTT. This translates into CASSESTNEKLFF.

The rearrangement uses TRBV27 and TRBJ2-3; D gene ambiguous. The CDR3 contains 15 residues. Germline CDR1 is MNHEY and CDR2 is SMNVEV (reference sequence). V dropped 3 bases and J dropped 1 base, with 11 bases sitting between them. The CDR3 protein is CASSLAPTGTDTQYF. CDR3 nucleotide sequence: TGTGCCAGCAGTTTGGCCCCCACAGGCACAGATACGCAGTATTTT.

V gene TRBV6-2 or TRBV6-3 combines with J gene TRBJ2-1; 8 bases agree with TRBD2. J gave up 8 bases and V 8 bases, and 14 bases lay outside the gene matches. From germline, CDR1 is MNHEY and CDR2 SVGEGT. There are 15 residues in the CDR3. This CDR3 reads CASVLGGAGGHEQFF. The CDR3 DNA reads TGTGCCAGCGTCTTGGGGGGGGCGGGAGGCCATGAGCAGTTCTTC.

This clonotype turned up a few times. The rearrangement uses TRBV29-1 and TRBJ2-5; D unresolved. Germline loops: CDR1 SQVTM, CDR2 ANQGSEA. The CDR3 has 13 amino acids. Between the trimmed V and J ends, which lost 0 bases and 5 bases, there was a span of 10 bases. CDR3 DNA sequence: TGCAGCGTTGAAGAGGGAATCGGGGAGACCCAGTACTTC. Amino acid sequence: CSVEEGIGETQYF.

The chain recombines TRBV4-3 with TRBJ2-2; unclear D gene. V dropped 0 bases and J dropped 7 bases, with 9 bases sitting between them. This CDR3 comprises 14 residues. The germline V gene encodes CDR1 LGHNA and CDR2 YSLEER. The CDR3 reads CASSQDRWDGELFF. For the CDR3, the DNA is TGCGCCAGCAGCCAAGATCGTTGGGACGGGGAGCTGTTTTTT.

V gene TRBV29-1 combines with J gene TRBJ2-1; D perhaps matches TRBD1 (6 bases). The V end was cut by 3 bases, the J end by 4 bases, with 13 bases between. Germline V lookup: CDR1 SQVTM, CDR2 ANQGSEA. The CDR3 has 14 residues. The CDR3 reads CSVEDRSLYNEQFF. The DNA of the CDR3 is TGCAGCGTTGAGGACAGAAGCCTGTACAATGAGCAGTTCTTC.

The rearrangement uses TRBV15 and TRBJ2-7; D is uncertain. CDR3 length: 15 amino acids. CDR1 is LNHNV and CDR2 is YYDKDF in the germline V gene (reference sequence). V lost 0 bases to trimming and J lost 5 bases, with 14 bases between them. CDR3 sequence: CATSREEQDFHEQYF. Here the CDR3 DNA reads TGTGCCACCAGCAGAGAAGAACAAGACTTCCACGAGCAGTACTTC.

This clonotype was counted between two and nine times. This sequence joins TRBV7-2 and TRBJ2-1; D may be TRBD1 (5 bases). V lost 7 bases, J lost 8 bases, and 15 bases lay in between. Germline loops: CDR1 SGHTA, CDR2 FQGNSA. The CDR3 covers 13 residues. The chain's CDR3 is CASTRRVKDEQFF. The CDR3 region has the DNA TGTGCCAGCACCCGCAGGGTTAAGGATGAGCAGTTCTTC. Full variable domain (outside the CDR3, taken from reference TRBV7-2 and TRBJ2-1): GAGVSQSPSNKVTEKGKDVELRCDPISGHTALYWYRQSLGQGLEFLIYFQGNSAPDKSGLPSDRFSAERTGGSVSTLTIQRTQQEDSAVYLCASTRRVKDEQFFGPGTRLTVL.

This clonotype came up a few times. The chain employs TRBV28 and TRBJ2-2, with D perhaps TRBD1 (6 bases). The V end was cut by 10 bases, the J end by 6 bases, with 18 bases between. This CDR3 contains 14 residues. Germline V gene data show CDR1 as MDHEN and CDR2 as SYDVKM. The CDR3 reads CATSQGWVAGELFF. CDR3 bases: TGTGCCACCTCACAGGGTTGGGTCGCCGGGGAGCTGTTTTTT.

The chain carries TRBV28 and TRBJ1-2, with D tentatively TRBD1 (5 bases). Germline loops: CDR1 MDHEN, CDR2 SYDVKM. This CDR3 has 18 residues. Between the trimmed V and J ends, which lost 5 bases and 0 bases, there was a span of 22 bases. CDR3 bases: TGTGCCAGCAGTCAACCGACGGGCGGGGGAGTCCCTAACTATGGCTACACCTTC. Translating gives CASSQPTGGGVPNYGYTF.

This clonotype was seen more than once but under ten times. V gene TRBV4-3 combines with J gene TRBJ2-7, with D possibly TRBD1 on 7 matching bases. Trimming removed 0 bases at V and 0 bases at J, with 12 bases between. From germline, CDR1 is LGHNA and CDR2 YSLEER. The CDR3 length is 16 residues. The CDR3 region has the DNA TGCGCCAGCAGCCAAGATGGCGGGACAGTCTCCTACGAGCAGTACTTC. Translating gives CASSQDGGTVSYEQYF.

The table lists this clonotype with a few counts. This chain links TRBV12-3 or TRBV12-4 with TRBJ1-4, with D possibly being TRBD1 (5 bases). V gave up 9 bases and J gave up 3 bases, with 8 bases separating them. This CDR3 has 12 residues. The CDR3: CARTVPNEKLFF. Here the CDR3 DNA reads TGTGCCAGGACAGTCCCTAATGAAAAACTGTTTTTT.

Many counts were recorded for this clonotype. The V and J genes are TRBV7-9 and TRBJ2-7, with D perhaps TRBD2 (5 bases). V was shortened by 3 bases and J by 2 bases, with 8 bases between the two germline ends. Looked up from germline, CDR1 is SEHNR and CDR2 is FQNEAQ (reference sequence). CDR3 size: 13 residues. CDR3 in amino acids: CASSFPGTYEQYF. The CDR3 coding sequence is TGTGCCAGCAGCTTTCCCGGGACCTACGAGCAGTACTTC.

This chain links TRBV3-1 with TRBJ2-7, with D uncertain. The CDR3 is 14 amino acids. The germline CDR1 and CDR2 sequences are LGHDT and YNNKEL (reference sequence). V gave up 4 bases and J gave up 5 bases, with 15 bases separating them. The CDR3 loop is CASSPTTPANEQYF. CDR3 DNA: TGTGCCAGCAGCCCGACGACCCCGGCAAACGAGCAGTACTTC.